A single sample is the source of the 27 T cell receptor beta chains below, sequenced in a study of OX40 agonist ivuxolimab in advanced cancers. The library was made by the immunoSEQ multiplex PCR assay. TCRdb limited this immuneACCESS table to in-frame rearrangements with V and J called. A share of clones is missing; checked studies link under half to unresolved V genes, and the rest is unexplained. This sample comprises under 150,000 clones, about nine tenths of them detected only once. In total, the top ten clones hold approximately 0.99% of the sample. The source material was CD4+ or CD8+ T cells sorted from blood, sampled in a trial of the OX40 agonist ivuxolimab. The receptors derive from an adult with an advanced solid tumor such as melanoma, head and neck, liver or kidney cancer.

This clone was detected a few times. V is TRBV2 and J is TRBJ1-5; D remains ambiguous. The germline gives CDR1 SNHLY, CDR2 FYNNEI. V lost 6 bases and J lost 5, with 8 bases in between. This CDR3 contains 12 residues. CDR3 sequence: CASRVFDQPQHF. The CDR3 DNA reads TGTGCCAGCAGAGTGTTTGATCAGCCCCAGCATTTT.

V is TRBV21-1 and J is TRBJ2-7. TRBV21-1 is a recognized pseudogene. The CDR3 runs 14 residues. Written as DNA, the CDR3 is TGTGCCAGCAGCTGCAACATGGGGGTTTACGAGCAGTACTTC. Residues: CASSCNMGVYEQYF.

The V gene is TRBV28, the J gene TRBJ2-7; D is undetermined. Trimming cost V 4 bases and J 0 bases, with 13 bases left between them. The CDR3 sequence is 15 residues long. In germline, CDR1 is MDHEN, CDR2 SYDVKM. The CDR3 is CASSSPDISSYEQYF. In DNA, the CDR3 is TGTGCCAGCAGTTCCCCCGACATAAGCTCCTACGAGCAGTACTTC.

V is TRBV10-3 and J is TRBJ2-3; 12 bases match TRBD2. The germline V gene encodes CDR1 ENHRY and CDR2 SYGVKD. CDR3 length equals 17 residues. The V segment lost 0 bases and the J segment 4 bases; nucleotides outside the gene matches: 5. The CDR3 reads CAISESTSGRFADTQYF. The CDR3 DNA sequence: TGTGCCATCAGTGAGTCAACTAGCGGGAGGTTCGCAGATACGCAGTATTTT.

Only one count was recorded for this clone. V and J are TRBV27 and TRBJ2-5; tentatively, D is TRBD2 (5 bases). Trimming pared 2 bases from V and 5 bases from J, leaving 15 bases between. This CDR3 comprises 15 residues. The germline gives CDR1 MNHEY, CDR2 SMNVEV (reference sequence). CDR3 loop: CASSLGTLAGETQYF. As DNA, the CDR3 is TGTGCCAGCAGTTTAGGCACCCTGGCGGGCGAGACCCAGTACTTC.

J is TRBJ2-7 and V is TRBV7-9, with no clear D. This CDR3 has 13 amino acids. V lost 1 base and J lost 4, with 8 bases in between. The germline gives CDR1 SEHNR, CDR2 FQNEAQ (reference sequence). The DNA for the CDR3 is TGTGCCAGCAGCTTAGGGCCGCTATACGAGCAGTACTTC. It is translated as CASSLGPLYEQYF.

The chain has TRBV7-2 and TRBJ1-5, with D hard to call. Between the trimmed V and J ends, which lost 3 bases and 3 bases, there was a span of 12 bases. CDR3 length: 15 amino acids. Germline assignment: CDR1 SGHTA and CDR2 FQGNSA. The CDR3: CASSLDHSFNQPQHF. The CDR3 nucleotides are TGTGCCAGCAGCTTGGATCACAGTTTCAATCAGCCCCAGCATTTT.

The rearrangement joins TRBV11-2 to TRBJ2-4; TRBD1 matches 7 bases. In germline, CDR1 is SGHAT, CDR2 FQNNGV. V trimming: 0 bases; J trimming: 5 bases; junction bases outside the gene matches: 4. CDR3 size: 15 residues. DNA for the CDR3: TGTGCCAGCAGCTTAGAGGGGACAGTAGAAAACATTCAGTACTTC. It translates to CASSLEGTVENIQYF. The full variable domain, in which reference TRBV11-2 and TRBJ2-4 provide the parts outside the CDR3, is EAGVAQSPRYKIIEKRQSVAFWCNPISGHATLYWYQQILGQGPKLLIQFQNNGVVDDSQLPKDRFSAERLKGVDSTLKIQPAKLEDSAVYLCASSLEGTVENIQYFGAGTRLSVL.

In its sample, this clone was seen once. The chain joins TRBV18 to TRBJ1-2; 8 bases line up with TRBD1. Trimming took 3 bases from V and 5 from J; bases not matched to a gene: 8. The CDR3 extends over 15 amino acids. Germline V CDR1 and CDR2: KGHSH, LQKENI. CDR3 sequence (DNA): TGTGCCAGCTCACCCGGACAGGGTCCCGCATATGGCTACACCTTC. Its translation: CASSPGQGPAYGYTF.

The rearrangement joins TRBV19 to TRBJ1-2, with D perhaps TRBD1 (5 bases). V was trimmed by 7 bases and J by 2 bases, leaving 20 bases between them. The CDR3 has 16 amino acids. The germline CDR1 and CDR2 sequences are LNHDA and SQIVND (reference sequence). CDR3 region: CASTSTEIDRNYGYTF. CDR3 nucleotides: TGTGCCAGTACCTCGACAGAGATAGATAGAAACTATGGCTACACCTTC.

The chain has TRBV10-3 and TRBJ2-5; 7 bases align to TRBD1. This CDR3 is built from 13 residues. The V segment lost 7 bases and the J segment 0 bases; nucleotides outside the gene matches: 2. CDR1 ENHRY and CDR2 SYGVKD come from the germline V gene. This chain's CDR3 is CAITDRDQETQYF. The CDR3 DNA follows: TGTGCCATCACCGACAGGGACCAAGAGACCCAGTACTTC.

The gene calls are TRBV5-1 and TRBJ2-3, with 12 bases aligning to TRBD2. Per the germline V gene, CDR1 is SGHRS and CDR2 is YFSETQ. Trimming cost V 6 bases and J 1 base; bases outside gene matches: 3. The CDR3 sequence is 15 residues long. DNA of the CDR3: TGCGCCAGCACCCGGACTAGCGGGGGCACAGATACGCAGTATTTT. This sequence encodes CASTRTSGGTDTQYF.

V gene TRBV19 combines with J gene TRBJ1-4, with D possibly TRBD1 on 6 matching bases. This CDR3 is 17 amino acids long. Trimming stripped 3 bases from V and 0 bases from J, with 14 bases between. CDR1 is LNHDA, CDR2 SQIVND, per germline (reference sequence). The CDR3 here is CASSIDRTRSTNEKLFF. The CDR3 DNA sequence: TGTGCCAGTAGTATCGACAGGACCCGTTCAACTAATGAAAAACTGTTTTTT.

The chain's CDR3 is CASSVGARNYGYTF. As DNA, the CDR3 is TGTGCCAGCAGTGTTGGAGCCCGGAACTATGGCTACACCTTC. J is TRBJ1-2 and V is TRBV25-1; D gene ambiguous. The ends were cut back, 4 bases at V and 2 bases at J, with 11 bases in the middle. The CDR3 runs to 14 residues. Germline loops: CDR1 MGHDK, CDR2 SYGVNS.

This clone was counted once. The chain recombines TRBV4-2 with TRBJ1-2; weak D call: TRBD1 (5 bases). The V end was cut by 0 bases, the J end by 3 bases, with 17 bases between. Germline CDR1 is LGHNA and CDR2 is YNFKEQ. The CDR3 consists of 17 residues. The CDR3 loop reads CASSQDRGGAEDYGYTF. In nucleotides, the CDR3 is TGTGCCAGCAGCCAAGATAGGGGAGGGGCGGAAGACTATGGCTACACCTTC.

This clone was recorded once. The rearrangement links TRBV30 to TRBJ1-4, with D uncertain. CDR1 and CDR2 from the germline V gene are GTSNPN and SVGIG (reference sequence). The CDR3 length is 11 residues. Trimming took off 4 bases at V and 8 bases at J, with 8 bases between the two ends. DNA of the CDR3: TGTGCCTGGATGGGTCTAGAAAAACTGTTTTTT. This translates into CAWMGLEKLFF.

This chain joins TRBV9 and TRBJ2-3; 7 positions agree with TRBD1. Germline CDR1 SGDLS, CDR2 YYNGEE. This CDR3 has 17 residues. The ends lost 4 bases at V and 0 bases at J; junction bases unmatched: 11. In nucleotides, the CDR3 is TGTGCCAGCAGCCCTTGGACAGGTCAACTTAGCACAGATACGCAGTATTTT. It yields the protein CASSPWTGQLSTDTQYF.

CDR3 sequence (DNA): TGCGCCAGCAGGCCGACTAGCGGGACGAATGAGCAGTTCTTC. The encoded protein is CASRPTSGTNEQFF. The rearrangement uses TRBV5-1 and TRBJ2-1; TRBD2 matches at 11 bases. This CDR3 spans 14 amino acids. J was trimmed by 7 bases and V by 5 bases; bases with no gene match: 5. From germline, CDR1 is SGHRS and CDR2 YFSETQ.

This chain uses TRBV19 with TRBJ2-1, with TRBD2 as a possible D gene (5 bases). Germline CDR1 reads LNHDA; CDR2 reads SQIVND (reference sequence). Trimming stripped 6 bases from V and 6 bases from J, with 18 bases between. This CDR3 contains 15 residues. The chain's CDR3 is CASRAERNPLNEQFF. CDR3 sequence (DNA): TGTGCCAGTAGAGCGGAGCGGAACCCCCTCAATGAGCAGTTCTTC.

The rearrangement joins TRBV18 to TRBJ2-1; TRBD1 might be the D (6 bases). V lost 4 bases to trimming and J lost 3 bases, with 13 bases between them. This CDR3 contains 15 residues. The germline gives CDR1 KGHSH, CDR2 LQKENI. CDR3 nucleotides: TGTGCCAGCTCACTGGGCCAGGGGCACTACAATGAGCAGTTCTTC. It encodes CASSLGQGHYNEQFF.

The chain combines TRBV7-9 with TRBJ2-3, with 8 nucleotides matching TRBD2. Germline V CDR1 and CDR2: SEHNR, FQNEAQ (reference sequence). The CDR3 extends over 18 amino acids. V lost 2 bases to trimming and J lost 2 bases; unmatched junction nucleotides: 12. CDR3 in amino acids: CASSLPLRLARTTDTQYF. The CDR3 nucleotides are TGTGCCAGCAGCTTACCCCTCCGACTAGCGAGAACCACAGATACGCAGTATTTT.

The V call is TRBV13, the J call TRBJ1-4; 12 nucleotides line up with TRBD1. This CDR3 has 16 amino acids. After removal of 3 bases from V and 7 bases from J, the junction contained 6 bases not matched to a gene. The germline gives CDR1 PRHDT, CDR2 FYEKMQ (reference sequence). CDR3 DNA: TGTGCCAGCAGCTTTGGGACAGGGGGCAGTTTTGAAAAACTGTTTTTT. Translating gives CASSFGTGGSFEKLFF.

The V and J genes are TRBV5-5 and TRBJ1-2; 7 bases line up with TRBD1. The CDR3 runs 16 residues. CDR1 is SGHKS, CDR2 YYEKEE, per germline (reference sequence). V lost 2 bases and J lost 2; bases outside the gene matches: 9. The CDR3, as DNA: TGTGCCAGCAGCTTAGAGACAGGGCGCGACAACTATGGCTACACCTTC. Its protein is CASSLETGRDNYGYTF.

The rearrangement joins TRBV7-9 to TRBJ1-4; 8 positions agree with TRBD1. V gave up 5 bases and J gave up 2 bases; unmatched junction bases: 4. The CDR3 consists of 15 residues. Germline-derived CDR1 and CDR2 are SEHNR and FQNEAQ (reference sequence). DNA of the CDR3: TGTGCCAGCAGCCCACGGACAGGGACTAATGAAAAACTGTTTTTT. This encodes CASSPRTGTNEKLFF.

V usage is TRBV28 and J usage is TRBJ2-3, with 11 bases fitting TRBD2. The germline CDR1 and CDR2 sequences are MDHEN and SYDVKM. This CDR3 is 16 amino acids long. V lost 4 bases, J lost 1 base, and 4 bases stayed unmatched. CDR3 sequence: CASSSPGLAGTDTQYF. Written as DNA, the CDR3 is TGTGCCAGCAGTTCCCCGGGACTAGCGGGCACAGATACGCAGTATTTT. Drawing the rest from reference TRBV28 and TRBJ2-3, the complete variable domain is DVKVTQSSRYLVKRTGEKVFLECVQDMDHENMFWYRQDPGLGLRLIYFSYDVKMKEKGDIPEGYSVSREKKERFSLILESASTNQTSMYLCASSSPGLAGTDTQYFGPGTRLTVL.

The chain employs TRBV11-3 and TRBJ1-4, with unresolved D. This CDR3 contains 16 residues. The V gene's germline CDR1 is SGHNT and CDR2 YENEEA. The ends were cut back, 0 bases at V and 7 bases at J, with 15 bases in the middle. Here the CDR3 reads CASSLDLTDEGEKLFF. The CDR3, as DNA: TGTGCCAGCAGCTTAGATCTAACAGATGAAGGTGAAAAACTGTTTTTT.

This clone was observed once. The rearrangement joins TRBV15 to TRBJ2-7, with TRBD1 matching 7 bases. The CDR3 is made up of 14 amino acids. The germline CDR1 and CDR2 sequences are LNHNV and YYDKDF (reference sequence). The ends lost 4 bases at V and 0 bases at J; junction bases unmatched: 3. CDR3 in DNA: TGTGCCACCAGCATCGGACAGGACTCCTACGAGCAGTACTTC. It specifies CATSIGQDSYEQYF.